The text below deals with one T cell receptor (beta chain). The data were taken from a study of blood T cells in healthy people across ages. For the second PCR, which ran for 7 to 11 cycles, a sample-barcoded 5' primer and a J-beta primer mix were used. All samples yielded 2.5 million or more CDR3-containing paired-end reads. TCRdb re-analysed the 5' RACE reads in MiXCR, keeping a single row per CDR3 protein. This sample has 1,300,000 or so distinct CDR3 sequences; around 59% occur once, and the top ten carry roughly 6.3%. Germline lookup yields CDR1 SGDLS and CDR2 YYNGEE. Trimming took 2 bases from V and 0 from J; bases not matched to a gene: 10. The CDR3 runs 17 residues. Donors gave about 10 milliliters of peripheral blood apiece.

The source is a man aged 18-30 years in good health. The chain joins TRBV9 to TRBJ1-2, with 7 positions matching TRBD1. Specimen: blood. The CDR3 coding sequence is TGTGCCAGCAGCGTCATGTCACTTCAGGGGGCTAACTATGGCTACACCTTC. This translates into CASSVMSLQGANYGYTF.